These 7 T cell receptor beta chains originate from one sample sequenced in a study of vaccination and CD4 T cells after COVID-19. As for treatment: approximately 9-day PBMC culture with coronavirus spike peptide pools or control peptides (ViraFEST assay). From the unexposed donor, CD4+ T cells were collected ahead of the COVID-19 pandemic (2011-2018). Sequencing of the DNA from cultured CD4+ T cells was carried out with the Oncomine TCR Beta short-read assay. TCRdb used MiXCR to reprocess the PCR reads, holding one entry per CDR3 protein. The top ten hold approximately 32% of the sample, which has fewer than 9,500 distinct CDR3 sequences, about 29% seen once. These receptors' antigens are unknown. Material for sequencing was CD4+ T cells from blood, cultured in vitro. The source is a human donor in good health.

The genes are TRBV20-1 and TRBJ1-2; 9 positions match TRBD1. With 3 bases clipped from V and 8 bases from J, the junction kept 10 bases outside the gene matches. The length of the CDR3 is 14 residues. The germline gives CDR1 DFQATT, CDR2 SNEGSKA (reference sequence). The CDR3 loop is CSASPPGQGAGYTF. The CDR3 DNA follows: TGCAGTGCTAGCCCCCCGGGACAGGGCGCCGGCTACACCTTC.

The V call is TRBV19, the J call TRBJ1-6; 9 nucleotides line up with TRBD1. This CDR3 has 15 residues. The germline gives CDR1 LNHDA, CDR2 SQIVND (reference sequence). The J segment lost 6 bases and the V segment lost 7 bases, leaving 7 bases of the junction unmatched. In DNA form, the CDR3 reads TGTGCCAGTACAATCGGGACAGGGACTAATTCACCCCTCCACTTT. Its protein is CASTIGTGTNSPLHF.

This clonotype was seen once. V usage is TRBV4-2 and J usage is TRBJ1-2; the match to TRBD1 covers 9 bases. V gave up 4 bases and J gave up 3 bases; unmatched junction bases: 9. The germline gives CDR1 LGHNA, CDR2 YNFKEQ. The CDR3 covers 16 residues. The CDR3 protein is CASSRISTGGDYGYTF. CDR3 DNA: TGTGCCAGCAGCCGTATTTCTACAGGGGGCGACTATGGCTACACCTTC.

CDR3 DNA sequence: TGTGCCAGTAGAACCCGGGACGTGGAGACCCAGTACTTC. It codes for CASRTRDVETQYF. The V call is TRBV19, the J call TRBJ2-5, with D perhaps TRBD1 or TRBD2 (5 bases each). This CDR3 contains 13 residues. The V gene's germline CDR1 is LNHDA and CDR2 SQIVND (reference sequence). The ends were cut back, 6 bases at V and 5 bases at J, with 13 bases in the middle.

This chain joins TRBV6-5 and TRBJ2-2, with unresolved D. Looked up from germline, CDR1 is MNHEY and CDR2 is SVGAGI. The CDR3 runs 15 residues. Trimming removed 4 bases from V and 1 base from J, with 10 bases in between. CDR3: CASSFNNRNTGELFF. The CDR3 DNA reads as TGTGCCAGCAGTTTTAATAACAGGAACACCGGGGAGCTGTTTTTT.

This clonotype occurred a few times. The V call is TRBV29-1, the J call TRBJ1-6, with 8 positions matching TRBD1. The CDR3 extends over 13 amino acids. With V trimmed by 4 bases and J by 5 bases, 1 base remained unmatched. Germline loops: CDR1 SQVTM, CDR2 ANQGSEA. CDR3 residues: CSVGTGNNSPLHF. CDR3 coding DNA: TGCAGCGTTGGGACAGGGAATAATTCACCCCTCCACTTT.

The V gene is TRBV9, the J gene TRBJ1-2; perhaps TRBD1 as D (6 bases). The CDR3 has 15 residues. Trimming shortened V by 3 bases and J by 4 bases, and 16 bases separated the two germline ends. Per germline, CDR1 SGDLS and CDR2 YYNGEE. CDR3 residues: CASSAAGTTAYGYTF. The CDR3 region has the DNA TGTGCCAGCAGCGCCGCCGGGACAACGGCCTATGGCTACACCTTC.